This is a list of T cell receptor beta chains from one sample in a study of blood T cell repertoires in COVID-19. The data were produced by immunoSEQ multiplex PCR, yet TCRdb's version contains in-frame clones alone and is incomplete. The sample holds about 91,000 clones; around 88% are singletons and the top ten take about 8%. Sequenced material: peripheral blood. The receptors originated from a woman in her seventies with acute or convalescent COVID-19. CDR3s include the opening cysteine and the closing phenylalanine or tryptophan. A D gene is named only where the DNA matches it firmly. For some rows the clone size is stated as once, few or many, or as a class when expanded; others skip it.

TRBV9,NA,NA,TRBJ2-7,TGTGCCAGCAGCGTAGACAGTCACTCCTACGAGCAGTACTTC,CASSVDSHSYEQYF
TRBV4-1,NA,NA,TRBJ1-2,TGCGCCAGCAGCCTGGCCGGGGATTGGGGCTACACCTTC,CASSLAGDWGYTF
TRBV4-1,NA,NA,TRBJ2-7,TGCGCCAGCAGCTATGCGGGGGCTGGTTCCTACGAGCAGTACTTC,CASSYAGAGSYEQYF
TRBV5-1,NA,NA,TRBJ2-7,TGCGCCAGCAGCTCTGGACAGACAGACTACGAGCAGTACTTC,CASSSGQTDYEQYF
TRBV7-6,NA,NA,TRBJ1-4,TGTGCCAGCAGCTTAGGCAGAATATCAACTAATGAAAAACTGTTTTTT,CASSLGRISTNEKLFF
TRBV5-1,NA,NA,TRBJ2-7,TGCGCCAGCAGCTTGGGGCAAGACTACGAGCAGTACTTC,CASSLGQDYEQYF
TRBV25-1,NA,NA,TRBJ2-5,TGTGCCAGCAGTGAAGGAGGGCGCGGTAAATCGTCACAGTACTTC,CASSEGGRGKSSQYF
TRBV4-1,TRBD1,NA,TRBJ1-2,TGCGCCAGCAGCCCAGTTTTCCGACAGGGCTACAACTATGGCTACACCTTC,CASSPVFRQGYNYGYTF
TRBV5-1,NA,NA,TRBJ2-7,TGCGCCAGCAGCCTGCAAATGACAGGAGTCTACGAGCAGTACTTC,CASSLQMTGVYEQYF
TRBV6-1,NA,few,TRBJ1-2,TGTGCCAGCAGTGAATCGGACAGCCCGGTCTATGGCTACACCTTC,CASSESDSPVYGYTF
TRBV6-4,TRBD2,NA,TRBJ2-7,TGTGCCAGCAGTGACCGAGCGGGAGACTTCGACGAGCAGTACTTC,CASSDRAGDFDEQYF
TRBV10-1,NA,NA,TRBJ2-2,TGCGCCAGCAGTGAGTACCCGTCAGGTACCGGGGAGCTGTTTTTT,CASSEYPSGTGELFF
TRBV2,NA,NA,TRBJ1-5,TGTGCCAGCACGTACAGGCTCAATCAGCCCCAGCATTTT,CASTYRLNQPQHF
TRBV2,NA,NA,TRBJ2-5,TGTGCCAGCAGTGAATCTGAGGTCTACCAAGAGACCCAGTACTTC,CASSESEVYQETQYF
TRBV7-9,TRBD1,NA,TRBJ2-2,TGTGCCAGCAGCTTAACAGGGGTCACCGGGGAGCTGTTTTTT,CASSLTGVTGELFF